The 19 T cell receptor beta chains presented below share a single source sample, sequenced in a study of T cells in tuberculosis. Repertoires were generated with immunoSEQ multiplex PCR, while TCRdb's copy carries only in-frame clones and drops some. The table includes more than 35,000 clones, roughly 94% detected once. Documented time point: new active TB diagnosis, blood taken before or within 7 days of starting treatment. Source: PBMCs, taken at tuberculosis diagnosis. The receptors derive from an adult with tuberculosis.

The chain uses TRBV2 and TRBJ1-4, with TRBD1 identical over 8 bases. CDR1 and CDR2 (germline): SNHLY, FYNNEI. The CDR3 is 15 amino acids. V shed 6 bases and J 2 bases; nucleotides not matched to a gene: 5. CDR3: CASRTQGATNEKLFF. CDR3 coding DNA: TGTGCCAGCAGAACTCAGGGGGCGACTAATGAAAAACTGTTTTTT. The variable domain in full, with the rest retrieved from reference TRBV2 and TRBJ1-4, is EPEVTQTPSHQVTQMGQEVILRCVPISNHLYFYWYRQILGQKVEFLVSFYNNEISEKSEIFDDQFSVERPDGSNFTLKIRSTKLEDSAMYFCASRTQGATNEKLFFGSGTQLSVL.

This chain connects TRBV2 to TRBJ2-2, with D tentatively TRBD2 (5 bases). The CDR3 contains 13 residues. The V gene's germline CDR1 is SNHLY and CDR2 FYNNEI. V was clipped by 6 bases and J by 5 bases, with 10 bases between them. CDR3 DNA: TGTGCCAGCAGGCTAGCTTGGACCGGGGAGCTGTTTTTT. Its translation is CASRLAWTGELFF.

This chain links TRBV9 with TRBJ2-2; 8 positions agree with TRBD1. Germline values: CDR1 SGDLS, CDR2 YYNGEE. Germline trimming cut 1 base from V and 4 bases from J; bases unmatched to any gene: 3. This CDR3 has 15 residues. In nucleotides, the CDR3 is TGTGCCAGCAGCGTACAGGGGGCGAGCACCGGGGAGCTGTTTTTT. Encoded protein: CASSVQGASTGELFF.

The chain employs TRBV10-3 and TRBJ2-1; 10 nucleotides agree with TRBD2. The ends lost 7 bases at V and 6 bases at J; junction bases unmatched: 18. This CDR3 comprises 18 residues. CDR1 is ENHRY, CDR2 SYGVKD, per germline. As DNA, the CDR3 is TGTGCCATCAAGACCTCCATTTTAGCGGGGGGACGAACCAATGAGCAGTTCTTC. Its translation: CAIKTSILAGGRTNEQFF.

The genes are TRBV19 and TRBJ1-1; D is perhaps TRBD1 (6 bases). CDR1 is LNHDA, CDR2 SQIVND, per germline (reference sequence). Between the trimmed V and J ends, which lost 6 bases and 1 base, there was a span of 15 bases. The length of the CDR3 is 15 residues. CDR3 residues: CASSSGGGWNTEAFF. CDR3 nucleotide sequence: TGTGCCAGTAGCTCGGGGGGCGGTTGGAACACTGAAGCTTTCTTT.

J is TRBJ2-2 and V is TRBV11-1; 9 nucleotides align to TRBD1. Looked up from germline, CDR1 is SGHAT and CDR2 is FQDESV (reference sequence). The V segment lost 7 bases and the J segment 5 bases; nucleotides outside the gene matches: 11. CDR3 size: 16 residues. The CDR3 protein is CASNFRGQGGTGELFF. The CDR3 nucleotides are TGTGCCAGCAATTTTCGGGGACAGGGAGGGACCGGGGAGCTGTTTTTT.

The CDR3 protein is CAIGGGRPSGYGYTF. The CDR3 nucleotides read TGTGCCATCGGGGGAGGGCGACCCTCAGGCTATGGCTACACCTTC. The chain is built from TRBV10-3 and TRBJ1-2, with D perhaps matching TRBD1 (5 bases). The CDR3 runs 15 residues. Germline V gives CDR1 ENHRY, CDR2 SYGVKD. The ends were cut back, 8 bases at V and 4 bases at J, with 20 bases in the middle.

The chain couples TRBV4-1 to TRBJ1-5, with 8 positions matching TRBD1. From germline, CDR1 is MGHRA and CDR2 YSYEKL. The V and J ends lost 4 bases and 1 base, in that order; junction bases with no gene match: 3. The CDR3 consists of 15 residues. The CDR3, as DNA: TGCGCCAGCAGCCGGGACAGGTTGAGCAATCAGCCCCAGCATTTT. This gives the protein CASSRDRLSNQPQHF.

The chain carries TRBV10-3 and TRBJ2-1; weak D call: TRBD2 (6 bases). The V and J ends lost 6 bases and 7 bases respectively, with 22 bases between them. Per germline, CDR1 ENHRY and CDR2 SYGVKD. The CDR3 is 16 amino acids. CDR3 coding DNA: TGTGCCATCAGAGGGGACTGGGGGGTTAAAAGTAATGAGCAGTTCTTC. Its protein is CAIRGDWGVKSNEQFF.

The rearrangement uses TRBV7-9 and TRBJ1-2, with 12 bases that match TRBD1. This CDR3 is 16 amino acids long. Germline V gene lookup returns CDR1 SEHNR and CDR2 FQNEAQ (reference sequence). J was trimmed by 4 bases and V by 5 bases; bases with no gene match: 8. The CDR3 region has the DNA TGTGCCAGCAGCCCGGGACAGGGGGCGCAAGGCTATGGCTACACCTTC. It translates to CASSPGQGAQGYGYTF.

The CDR3 loop is CASSYSGTRYEQYF. The CDR3 DNA is TGTGCCAGCAGTTACTCAGGGACTAGGTACGAGCAGTACTTC. The gene calls are TRBV6-6 and TRBJ2-7; 8 positions match TRBD2. The CDR3 totals 14 residues. V trimming: 0 bases; J trimming: 4 bases; junction bases outside the gene matches: 2. Germline CDR1 reads MNHNY; CDR2 reads SVGAGI (reference sequence).

The chain uses TRBV2 and TRBJ2-2; tentatively, D is TRBD1 (6 bases). With 10 bases removed from V and 2 bases from J, the gap between germline ends came to 14 bases. Germline values: CDR1 SNHLY, CDR2 FYNNEI. CDR3 length equals 14 residues. CDR3 bases: TGTGCCACCACGCAGGGGCACAACACCGGGGAGCTGTTTTTT. Encoded protein: CATTQGHNTGELFF.

The rearrangement joins TRBV7-2 to TRBJ2-7; D uncertain. Trimming removed 2 bases at V and 2 bases at J, with 10 bases between. CDR1 is SGHTA, CDR2 FQGNSA, per germline. This CDR3 region has 14 residues. DNA of the CDR3: TGTGCCAGCAGCTTATCCAGGCTCCCCTACGAGCAGTACTTC. Translating gives CASSLSRLPYEQYF.

The J gene is TRBJ1-1, the V gene TRBV30, with no clear D. Germline V CDR1 and CDR2: GTSNPN, SVGIG (reference sequence). Trimming removed 2 bases at V and 10 bases at J, with 11 bases between. There are 11 residues in the CDR3. The chain's CDR3 is CAWSHLVAAFF. As DNA, the CDR3 is TGTGCCTGGAGTCACCTAGTGGCAGCTTTCTTT.

The chain uses TRBV7-2 and TRBJ2-7; TRBD2 agrees at 13 bases. The germline V gene has CDR1 SGHTA and CDR2 FQGNSA. The CDR3 runs 16 residues. The J segment lost 3 bases and the V segment lost 5 bases, leaving 7 bases of the junction unmatched. CDR3 DNA sequence: TGTGCCAGCAGCACAACTAGCGGGGGGGGATACTACGAGCAGTACTTC. It codes for CASSTTSGGGYYEQYF.

The genes are TRBV4-3 and TRBJ2-7; D unresolved. Germline-derived CDR1 and CDR2 are LGHNA and YSLEER. The V end was cut by 2 bases, the J end by 2 bases, with 7 bases between. This CDR3 is 13 amino acids long. The CDR3 region is CASSQYRAYEQYF. The DNA for the CDR3 is TGCGCCAGCAGCCAATACAGAGCCTACGAGCAGTACTTC.

The chain is built from TRBV6-6 and TRBJ2-7, with TRBD1 identical over 8 bases. This CDR3 comprises 13 residues. CDR1 and CDR2 (germline): MNHNY, SVGAGI (reference sequence). V gave up 2 bases and J gave up 7 bases; unmatched junction bases: 4. The CDR3 region has the DNA TGTGCCAGCAGTTACGGACAGGGAGAAGAGCAGTACTTC. Protein sequence: CASSYGQGEEQYF.

The rearrangement joins TRBV2 to TRBJ2-7, with 7 bases matching TRBD1. The length of the CDR3 is 14 residues. Unmatched junction bases numbered 6, after V lost 6 bases and J lost 1 base. Germline loops: CDR1 SNHLY, CDR2 FYNNEI. The CDR3 spells CASRAPGQSYEQYF. The CDR3 DNA follows: TGTGCCAGCAGGGCCCCGGGACAGTCCTACGAGCAGTACTTC.

V and J are TRBV7-2 and TRBJ1-5; 8 positions agree with TRBD1. Germline V gene lookup returns CDR1 SGHTA and CDR2 FQGNSA. The CDR3 extends over 14 amino acids. V lost 8 bases to trimming and J lost 4 bases; unmatched junction nucleotides: 7. CDR3 DNA: TGTGCCAGCGGCACAGGGGGTTGGAATCAGCCCCAGCATTTT. This sequence encodes CASGTGGWNQPQHF. Using reference TRBV7-2 and TRBJ1-5 for the parts outside the CDR3, the full variable domain is GAGVSQSPSNKVTEKGKDVELRCDPISGHTALYWYRQSLGQGLEFLIYFQGNSAPDKSGLPSDRFSAERTGGSVSTLTIQRTQQEDSAVYLCASGTGGWNQPQHFGDGTRLSIL.